The TCR beta chain described here comes from a study of blood T cell repertoires in COVID-19. Study details: Nucleic acid was either cDNA or gDNA, and it came from T cells, B-cell-depleted T cells, or PBMCs.

How the authors handled the data: The assay estimated nucleated cells by amplifying reference gene primers. The protocol was immunoSEQ multiplex PCR, while the TCRdb copy is restricted to in-frame clones and leaves out a portion. V, J and clone size reflect that table, while D and trimming were determined from the DNA. The sample contains around 200,000 clones, approximately 91% of which appear only once. Participants were placed into cohorts based on the clinical history they reported. The TCR originated in a young woman who had recovered from COVID-19. Input material: PBMCs or T cells enriched from blood (not recorded which).

The CDR3 reads CASSNPRGDRGPQNTEAFF. For the CDR3, the DNA is TGTGCCAGTAGTAACCCCAGGGGGGACAGGGGTCCGCAAAACACTGAAGCTTTCTTT. The chain employs TRBV19 and TRBJ1-1; 10 bases align to TRBD1. V trimming: 4 bases; J trimming: 2 bases; junction bases outside the gene matches: 16. This CDR3 has 19 residues. CDR1 is LNHDA, CDR2 SQIVND, per germline (reference sequence).